These 17 T cell receptor beta chains were sequenced from one sample in a study of cytomegalovirus exposure and HLA in healthy donors. TCRdb keeps only in-frame clones here, not all; method: immunoSEQ multiplex PCR. Among 150,000 to 160,000 clones listed, around 84% were seen once. The sequenced sample was PBMCs. The receptors were gathered from a human donor in good health.

The rearrangement links TRBV19 to TRBJ1-3; D remains unclear. With 10 bases removed from V and 1 base from J, the gap between germline ends came to 8 bases. Germline assignment: CDR1 LNHDA and CDR2 SQIVND (reference sequence). The CDR3 totals 12 residues. The CDR3 reads CATLSSGNTIYF. The DNA of the CDR3 is TGTGCCACCTTGAGTTCTGGAAACACCATATATTTT.

This clone showed up just a few times. This chain uses TRBV7-2 with TRBJ1-5; tentative D call: TRBD1 (5 bases). The CDR3 loop spans 17 amino acids. Germline CDR1 reads SGHTA; CDR2 reads FQGNSA. V was shortened by 1 base and J by 7 bases, with 20 bases between the two germline ends. In DNA, the CDR3 is TGTGCCAGCAGCTTAGACCCGAATGTAGGGGTTGGGCAGCCCCAGCATTTT. The encoded protein is CASSLDPNVGVGQPQHF. Looking up the rest from reference TRBV7-2 and TRBJ1-5 gives the full variable domain: GAGVSQSPSNKVTEKGKDVELRCDPISGHTALYWYRQSLGQGLEFLIYFQGNSAPDKSGLPSDRFSAERTGGSVSTLTIQRTQQEDSAVYLCASSLDPNVGVGQPQHFGDGTRLSIL.

This rearrangement joins TRBV28 to TRBJ2-7; a weak D match, TRBD2 (6 bases). The CDR3 has 14 residues. Germline V gene data show CDR1 as MDHEN and CDR2 as SYDVKM. Trimming stripped 5 bases from V and 4 bases from J, with 15 bases between. The CDR3 coding sequence is TGTGCCAGCAGTCCCCTGGGGGGAATTTACGAGCAGTACTTC. Protein: CASSPLGGIYEQYF.

The chain links TRBV4-1 to TRBJ1-1; no firm D call. Germline V gives CDR1 MGHRA, CDR2 YSYEKL. The CDR3 runs 13 residues. V lost 6 bases, J lost 6 bases, and 14 bases lay in between. Written as DNA, the CDR3 is TGCGCCAGCAGGGAGGGAAACGTCGCTGAAGCTTTCTTT. Its protein product is CASREGNVAEAFF.

In its sample, this clone was seen once. This chain links TRBV7-3 with TRBJ2-1, with 8 bases that match TRBD1. The J segment lost 7 bases and the V segment lost 5 bases, leaving 7 bases of the junction unmatched. The CDR3 covers 14 residues. In germline, CDR1 is SGHTA, CDR2 FQGTGA. The DNA for the CDR3 is TGTGCCAGCAGCCCCCGGACAGGGAGTAATGAGCAGTTCTTC. This codes for CASSPRTGSNEQFF.

The rearrangement links TRBV5-6 to TRBJ1-5; 7 nucleotides match TRBD1. Per germline, CDR1 SGHDT and CDR2 YYEEEE. This CDR3 is 15 amino acids long. V lost 0 bases to trimming and J lost 5 bases; unmatched junction nucleotides: 5. Here the CDR3 DNA reads TGTGCCAGCAGCTTGGACAGGGGTACATATCAGCCCCAGCATTTT. Amino acid sequence: CASSLDRGTYQPQHF.

This chain joins TRBV6-6 and TRBJ2-7; maybe TRBD1 (6 bases). Germline V lookup: CDR1 MNHNY, CDR2 SVGAGI (reference sequence). V lost 0 bases and J 6 bases, leaving 12 bases between the germline ends. The CDR3 spans 14 residues. CDR3 nucleotide sequence: TGTGCCAGCAGTTACTCGACACAGGGCGGCGAGCAGTACTTC. Its translation is CASSYSTQGGEQYF.

V and J are TRBV27 and TRBJ1-3, with TRBD1 matching 7 bases. V gave up 8 bases and J gave up 1 base; unmatched junction bases: 11. The CDR3 length is 16 residues. Germline values: CDR1 MNHEY, CDR2 SMNVEV (reference sequence). The CDR3 coding sequence is TGTGCCAGCGCCTTATTAGGGGGCTCGTCTGGAAACACCATATATTTT. Translation: CASALLGGSSGNTIYF.

The chain carries TRBV30 and TRBJ1-1; 10 positions agree with TRBD1. The germline CDR1 and CDR2 sequences are GTSNPN and SVGIG (reference sequence). Germline trimming cut 4 bases from V and 9 bases from J; bases unmatched to any gene: 17. There are 16 residues in the CDR3. The CDR3 DNA reads as TGTGCCTGGACCCGACAGGGGGCAAAGGGGGGCCCTAAAGCTTTCTTT. It encodes CAWTRQGAKGGPKAFF.

This rearrangement joins TRBV7-6 to TRBJ2-5, with 10 nucleotides matching TRBD2. From germline, CDR1 is SGHVS and CDR2 FNYEAQ. This CDR3 has 17 amino acids. The V gene end was trimmed by 0 bases and the J gene end by 1 base; junction bases not matched to a gene: 5. The CDR3 region is CASSLAMSGRAQETQYF. DNA of the CDR3: TGTGCCAGCAGCTTAGCGATGAGCGGGAGGGCCCAAGAGACCCAGTACTTC.

V usage is TRBV27 and J usage is TRBJ1-1, with a possible D match to TRBD1 (6 bases). The V and J ends lost 5 bases and 3 bases respectively, with 19 bases between them. The germline V gene has CDR1 MNHEY and CDR2 SMNVEV (reference sequence). The CDR3 loop spans 16 amino acids. The CDR3 nucleotides read TGTGCCAGCAGTCTCCACAGGGCCCTGGGGGACACTGAAGCTTTCTTT. This encodes CASSLHRALGDTEAFF.

The gene calls are TRBV11-2 and TRBJ2-5; tentatively, D is TRBD2 (7 bases). Germline CDR1 and CDR2: SGHAT and FQNNGV. CDR3 length: 15 residues. V was shortened by 4 bases and J by 5 bases, with 17 bases between the two germline ends. As DNA, the CDR3 is TGTGCCAGCAGCTCCCGGGGAGGGGGAAGGGAGACCCAGTACTTC. This codes for CASSSRGGGRETQYF. Combining the CDR3 with reference TRBV11-2 and TRBJ2-5 gives the whole variable domain EAGVAQSPRYKIIEKRQSVAFWCNPISGHATLYWYQQILGQGPKLLIQFQNNGVVDDSQLPKDRFSAERLKGVDSTLKIQPAKLEDSAVYLCASSSRGGGRETQYFGPGTRLLVL.

The rearrangement joins TRBV28 to TRBJ1-1; 7 bases are shared with TRBD1. CDR1 MDHEN and CDR2 SYDVKM come from the germline V gene. Germline trimming cut 6 bases from V and 3 bases from J; bases unmatched to any gene: 13. The CDR3 totals 16 residues. CDR3 nucleotides: TGTGCCAGCAGACCCCGACAGGGCGGTTGGGACACTGAAGCTTTCTTT. It specifies CASRPRQGGWDTEAFF. Based on the CDR3 plus reference TRBV28 and TRBJ1-1, the full variable domain is DVKVTQSSRYLVKRTGEKVFLECVQDMDHENMFWYRQDPGLGLRLIYFSYDVKMKEKGDIPEGYSVSREKKERFSLILESASTNQTSMYLCASRPRQGGWDTEAFFGQGTRLTVV.

The chain combines TRBV7-2 with TRBJ1-5; D might be TRBD1 (5 bases). The germline gives CDR1 SGHTA, CDR2 FQGNSA. Trimming took 5 bases from V and 6 from J, leaving 14 bases between them. The CDR3 covers 14 residues. The CDR3 region has the DNA TGTGCCAGCAGCCCCGGGAGGGGAACTCAGCCCCAGCATTTT. Translation gives CASSPGRGTQPQHF.

J is TRBJ2-6 and V is TRBV5-1; TRBD2 aligns across 9 bases. V lost 5 bases and J lost 3; bases outside the gene matches: 9. Germline-derived CDR1 and CDR2 are SGHRS and YFSETQ. The CDR3 totals 17 residues. CDR3 coding DNA: TGCGCCAGCAGTTTCCTAGCGGGACGCGGTGGGGCCAACGTCCTGACTTTC. Its translation: CASSFLAGRGGANVLTF.

The chain is built from TRBV5-1 and TRBJ2-5; 8 bases match TRBD2. CDR1 is SGHRS, CDR2 YFSETQ, per germline. V lost 8 bases and J lost 1; bases outside the gene matches: 10. This CDR3 contains 15 residues. This CDR3 reads CASSGVAGSQETQYF. DNA for the CDR3: TGCGCCAGTTCGGGAGTAGCGGGAAGCCAAGAGACCCAGTACTTC. The variable domain in full, completed from reference TRBV5-1 and TRBJ2-5, reads KAGVTQTPRYLIKTRGQQVTLSCSPISGHRSVSWYQQTPGQGLQFLFEYFSETQRNKGNFPGRFSGRQFSNSRSEMNVSTLELGDSALYLCASSGVAGSQETQYFGPGTRLLVL.

The chain has TRBV15 and TRBJ1-1; D uncertain. The CDR3 is made up of 14 amino acids. V was shortened by 2 bases and J by 4 bases, with 11 bases between the two germline ends. Germline V gene lookup returns CDR1 LNHNV and CDR2 YYDKDF (reference sequence). CDR3 sequence: CATSRHSAGTEAFF. CDR3 in DNA: TGTGCCACCAGCAGACACTCGGCAGGCACTGAAGCTTTCTTT. Full variable domain (missing parts from reference TRBV15 and TRBJ1-1): DAMVIQNPRYQVTQFGKPVTLSCSQTLNHNVMYWYQQKSSQAPKLLFHYYDKDFNNEADTPDNFQSRRPNTSFCFLDIRSPGLGDTAMYLCATSRHSAGTEAFFGQGTRLTVV.